These 21 T cell receptor beta chains were sequenced from one sample in a study of immune evolution from preneoplasia to lung adenocarcinoma. Clones were read by immunoSEQ multiplex PCR, and TCRdb kept only the in-frame ones, dropping some. The sample holds several thousand clones; 80% to 85% are singletons and the top ten take around 8.8%. Sequenced: FFPE minimally invasive lung adenocarcinoma tissue. The source of these receptors is a donor older than 65 with lung adenocarcinoma.

The count of this clone is one. The chain couples TRBV6-6 to TRBJ2-2, with 8 bases fitting TRBD1. The CDR3 spans 14 residues. Germline values: CDR1 MNHNY, CDR2 SVGAGI (reference sequence). Trimming cost V 7 bases and J 1 base; bases outside gene matches: 2. This CDR3 reads CASKGQGNTGELFF. The CDR3 DNA reads TGTGCCAGCAAAGGACAGGGGAACACCGGGGAGCTGTTTTTT.

V is TRBV28 and J is TRBJ2-3, with D perhaps TRBD2 (5 bases). This CDR3 contains 16 residues. CDR1 is MDHEN, CDR2 SYDVKM, per germline. Between the trimmed V and J ends, which lost 2 bases and 6 bases, there was a span of 18 bases. Written as DNA, the CDR3 is TGTGCCAGCAGTTTAGAGGGAGTGCAAGGATCCGATACGCAGTATTTT. It encodes CASSLEGVQGSDTQYF.

The chain combines TRBV5-4 with TRBJ1-1; D might be TRBD1 (6 bases). CDR1 and CDR2 from the germline V gene are SGHNT and YYREEE (reference sequence). Trimming left V 4 bases short and J 5 bases short, with 15 bases between. The CDR3 consists of 14 residues. The CDR3 spells CASSPGTKETEAFF. CDR3 sequence (DNA): TGTGCCAGCAGCCCCGGGACAAAGGAGACTGAAGCTTTCTTT.

V and J are TRBV9 and TRBJ2-2; the match to TRBD1 covers 10 bases. The CDR3 is made up of 15 amino acids. V trimming: 5 bases; J trimming: 6 bases; junction bases outside the gene matches: 7. Germline V gives CDR1 SGDLS, CDR2 YYNGEE. The DNA for the CDR3 is TGTGCCAGCAGTGGCGGACAGGGGGTACCCGGGGAGCTGTTTTTT. It specifies CASSGGQGVPGELFF.

In this sample, this clone turned up a few times. The chain couples TRBV28 to TRBJ2-5; 8 positions match TRBD1. Per germline, CDR1 MDHEN and CDR2 SYDVKM. The CDR3 has 14 residues. V dropped 6 bases and J dropped 5; count of bases not matched to a gene: 8. This CDR3 reads CASSPRGRWETQYF. The CDR3 nucleotides are TGTGCCAGCAGCCCCAGGGGGCGCTGGGAGACCCAGTACTTC.

The gene calls are TRBV5-1 and TRBJ2-7, with 7 nucleotides matching TRBD2. CDR3 size: 14 residues. The V segment lost 0 bases and the J segment 5 bases; nucleotides outside the gene matches: 5. Germline assignment: CDR1 SGHRS and CDR2 YFSETQ. The CDR3 coding sequence is TGCGCCAGCAGCTTGGGGGCGGGAGTGAACGAGCAGTACTTC. Protein: CASSLGAGVNEQYF.

The V gene is TRBV28, the J gene TRBJ1-5; no reliable D call. The CDR3 contains 14 residues. Germline CDR1 and CDR2: MDHEN and SYDVKM. V was pared by 5 bases and J by 5 bases, with 13 bases between. The CDR3 region is CASSVGSRDQPQHF. The CDR3 DNA sequence: TGTGCCAGCAGTGTCGGGAGTCGAGATCAGCCCCAGCATTTT.

The chain is built from TRBV5-8 and TRBJ2-7; D tentatively reads TRBD1 or TRBD2 (7 bases each). Trimming took off 4 bases at V and 2 bases at J, with 13 bases between the two ends. The germline gives CDR1 SGHTS, CDR2 YDEGEE. The CDR3 is 14 residues long. The CDR3 nucleotides read TGTGCCAGCAGCCCAGGGGGGGCCCCCTACGAGCAGTACTTC. It is translated as CASSPGGAPYEQYF.

The chain has TRBV6-5 and TRBJ2-1; D uncertain. Looked up from germline, CDR1 is MNHEY and CDR2 is SVGAGI. This CDR3 region has 14 residues. Trimming took off 6 bases at V and 5 bases at J, with 14 bases between the two ends. The CDR3 spells CASRKDSANNEQFF. CDR3 bases: TGTGCCAGCAGAAAAGACTCCGCGAACAATGAGCAGTTCTTC.

This chain joins TRBV28 and TRBJ2-5, with TRBD2 matching over 10 bases. The length of the CDR3 is 15 residues. V shed 6 bases, J shed 5 bases, and the junction held 9 bases outside the gene matches. Germline V gene data show CDR1 as MDHEN and CDR2 as SYDVKM. The CDR3 DNA reads as TGTGCCAGCAGCCGGAGCGGGAGGGCCGGGGAGACCCAGTACTTC. Translation gives CASSRSGRAGETQYF.

The V and J genes are TRBV4-1 and TRBJ2-1, with 8 positions matching TRBD1. V lost 4 bases and J lost 5; bases outside the gene matches: 10. The CDR3 covers 16 residues. Germline V gene data show CDR1 as MGHRA and CDR2 as YSYEKL. The CDR3 here is CASSRDGQGVDNEQFF. The DNA for the CDR3 is TGCGCCAGCAGCCGCGACGGACAGGGTGTGGACAATGAGCAGTTCTTC.

CDR3 in DNA: TGTGCCAGTAGTCGGGGCCTAAGCACAGATACGCAGTATTTT. Translation gives CASSRGLSTDTQYF. The chain carries TRBV19 and TRBJ2-3; D is tentatively TRBD1 or TRBD2 (5 bases each). Between the trimmed V and J ends, which lost 5 bases and 0 bases, there was a span of 9 bases. This CDR3 spans 14 amino acids. In germline, CDR1 is LNHDA, CDR2 SQIVND (reference sequence). Looking up the rest from reference TRBV19 and TRBJ2-3 gives the full variable domain: DGGITQSPKYLFRKEGQNVTLSCEQNLNHDAMYWYRQDPGQGLRLIYYSQIVNDFQKGDIAEGYSVSREKKESFPLTVTSAQKNPTAFYLCASSRGLSTDTQYFGPGTRLTVL.

The chain combines TRBV6-5 with TRBJ2-7, with 8 bases fitting TRBD1. The CDR3 length is 13 residues. Germline V lookup: CDR1 MNHEY, CDR2 SVGAGI. The V gene end was trimmed by 7 bases and the J gene end by 4 bases; junction bases not matched to a gene: 6. CDR3 in amino acids: CASTSGGSYEQYF. The CDR3 nucleotides read TGTGCCAGCACTTCAGGGGGCAGTTACGAGCAGTACTTC.

The V call is TRBV28, the J call TRBJ2-3; no definite D call. The CDR3 contains 12 residues. Between the trimmed V and J ends, which lost 9 bases and 1 base, there was a span of 8 bases. Germline CDR1 is MDHEN and CDR2 is SYDVKM. As DNA, the CDR3 is TGTGCCAGTTCTCAGGGCACAGATACGCAGTATTTT. Residues: CASSQGTDTQYF.

There are a few counts of this clone. V usage is TRBV28 and J usage is TRBJ2-6, with D tentatively TRBD1 or TRBD2 (5 bases each). The CDR3 sequence is 20 residues long. The V and J ends lost 10 bases and 0 bases respectively, with 28 bases between them. Germline CDR1 reads MDHEN; CDR2 reads SYDVKM. CDR3: CATPRDRRPTPTSGANVLTF. In DNA form, the CDR3 reads TGTGCCACCCCTCGGGACCGACGCCCGACGCCGACCTCTGGGGCCAACGTCCTGACTTTC.

V usage is TRBV5-4 and J usage is TRBJ2-3, with a possible D match to TRBD1 (5 bases). Trimming cost V 4 bases and J 1 base, with 16 bases left between them. This CDR3 has 16 amino acids. Per the germline V gene, CDR1 is SGHNT and CDR2 is YYREEE (reference sequence). CDR3 loop: CASSIPREGGTDTQYF. CDR3 coding DNA: TGTGCCAGCAGCATCCCCAGGGAAGGGGGCACAGATACGCAGTATTTT.

This rearrangement joins TRBV19 to TRBJ2-2; D gene uncertain. The CDR3 has 16 amino acids. V was pared by 8 bases and J by 0 bases, with 16 bases between. Germline lookup yields CDR1 LNHDA and CDR2 SQIVND (reference sequence). CDR3 loop: CASLPAFRSNTGELFF. In nucleotides, the CDR3 is TGTGCCAGTCTACCGGCCTTCAGGTCGAACACCGGGGAGCTGTTTTTT. Full variable domain (outside the CDR3, taken from reference TRBV19 and TRBJ2-2): DGGITQSPKYLFRKEGQNVTLSCEQNLNHDAMYWYRQDPGQGLRLIYYSQIVNDFQKGDIAEGYSVSREKKESFPLTVTSAQKNPTAFYLCASLPAFRSNTGELFFGEGSRLTVL.

The rearrangement joins TRBV7-9 to TRBJ2-3; a possible D gene is TRBD1 (5 bases). The V gene lost 2 bases and the J gene lost 2 bases, with 8 bases spanning the gap. CDR3 length: 14 amino acids. Germline V lookup: CDR1 SEHNR, CDR2 FQNEAQ (reference sequence). CDR3 nucleotide sequence: TGTGCCAGCAGCTTAACCAGGGCCACAGATACGCAGTATTTT. Translated: CASSLTRATDTQYF.

This chain joins TRBV5-1 and TRBJ2-6, with TRBD2 identical over 11 bases. The germline CDR1 and CDR2 sequences are SGHRS and YFSETQ. The CDR3 extends over 17 amino acids. The V and J ends lost 0 bases and 1 base, in that order; junction bases with no gene match: 0. CDR3: CASSLVAGGSGANVLTF. The DNA of the CDR3 is TGCGCCAGCAGCTTGGTAGCGGGGGGGTCTGGGGCCAACGTCCTGACTTTC. Together with reference TRBV5-1 and TRBJ2-6, the CDR3 gives the full variable domain: KAGVTQTPRYLIKTRGQQVTLSCSPISGHRSVSWYQQTPGQGLQFLFEYFSETQRNKGNFPGRFSGRQFSNSRSEMNVSTLELGDSALYLCASSLVAGGSGANVLTFGAGSRLTVL.

The gene calls are TRBV27 and TRBJ2-7, with 11 bases aligning to TRBD2. Germline V gene lookup returns CDR1 MNHEY and CDR2 SMNVEV (reference sequence). Trimming took 0 bases from V and 1 from J; bases not matched to a gene: 5. The CDR3 runs 17 residues. CDR3 residues: CASSLSMGLADSYEQYF. CDR3 DNA sequence: TGTGCCAGCAGTTTATCGATGGGACTAGCGGATTCCTACGAGCAGTACTTC.

This chain uses TRBV5-1 with TRBJ2-3, with TRBD1 matching over 7 bases. This CDR3 spans 14 amino acids. Trimming removed 8 bases from V and 2 bases from J; junction bases left unmatched: 8. Germline V gives CDR1 SGHRS, CDR2 YFSETQ. CDR3 sequence (DNA): TGCGCCAGTTCCCGGGACAGAAACACAGATACGCAGTATTTT. Protein sequence: CASSRDRNTDTQYF. Combining the CDR3 with reference TRBV5-1 and TRBJ2-3 gives the whole variable domain KAGVTQTPRYLIKTRGQQVTLSCSPISGHRSVSWYQQTPGQGLQFLFEYFSETQRNKGNFPGRFSGRQFSNSRSEMNVSTLELGDSALYLCASSRDRNTDTQYFGPGTRLTVL.